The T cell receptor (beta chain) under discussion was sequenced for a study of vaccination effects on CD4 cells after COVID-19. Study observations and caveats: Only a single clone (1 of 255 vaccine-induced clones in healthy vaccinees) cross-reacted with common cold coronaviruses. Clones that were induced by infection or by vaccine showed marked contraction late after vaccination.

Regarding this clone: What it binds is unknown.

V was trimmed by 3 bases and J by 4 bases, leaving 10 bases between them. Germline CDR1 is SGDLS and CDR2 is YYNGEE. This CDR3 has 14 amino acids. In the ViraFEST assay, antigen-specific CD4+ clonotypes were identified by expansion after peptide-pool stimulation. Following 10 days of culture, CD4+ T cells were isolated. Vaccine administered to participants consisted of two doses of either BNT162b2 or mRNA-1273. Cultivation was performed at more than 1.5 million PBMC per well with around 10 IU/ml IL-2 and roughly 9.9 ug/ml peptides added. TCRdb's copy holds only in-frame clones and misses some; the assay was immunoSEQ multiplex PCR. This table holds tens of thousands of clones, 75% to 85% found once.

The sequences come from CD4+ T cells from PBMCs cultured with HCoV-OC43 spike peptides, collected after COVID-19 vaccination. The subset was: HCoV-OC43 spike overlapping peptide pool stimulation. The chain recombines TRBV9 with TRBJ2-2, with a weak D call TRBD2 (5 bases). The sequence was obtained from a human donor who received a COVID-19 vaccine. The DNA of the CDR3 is TGTGCCAGCAGCGCCGGGATATCCACCGGGGAGCTGTTTTTT. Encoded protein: CASSAGISTGELFF.